This entry lists 10 T cell receptor beta chains sequenced from one sample in a study of cytomegalovirus exposure and HLA in healthy donors. In the PCR, 60 Vbeta and 13 Jbeta primers were used. The assay was immunoSEQ multiplex PCR, and TCRdb's table has in-frame clones only and misses some. The repertoire consists of 100,000 to 150,000 clones, with roughly a tenth occurring once and the leading ten covering just over 4.5%. Source material: PBMCs. Receptors were obtained from a woman under 30 in good health and CMV-seropositive.

This clone was found a few times. V usage is TRBV7-9 and J usage is TRBJ2-7, with a possible D match to TRBD1 (6 bases). V was cut by 2 bases and J by 6 bases, with 17 bases left in between. The CDR3 has 15 residues. Germline V CDR1 and CDR2: SEHNR, FQNEAQ (reference sequence). The CDR3 bases are TGTGCCAGCAGCTTATCCCGACAGGTTCCATCCGAGCAGTACTTC. It codes for CASSLSRQVPSEQYF. The variable domain in full, completed from reference TRBV7-9 and TRBJ2-7, reads DTGVSQNPRHKITKRGQNVTFRCDPISEHNRLYWYRQTLGQGPEFLTYFQNEAQLEKSRLLSDRFSAERPKGSFSTLEIQRTEQGDSAMYLCASSLSRQVPSEQYFGPGTRLTVT.

A few counts support this clone. The V call is TRBV5-1, the J call TRBJ1-1, with D perhaps matching TRBD1 (5 bases). The CDR3 consists of 15 residues. Trimming cost V 0 bases and J 10 bases, with 19 bases left between them. Germline loops: CDR1 SGHRS, CDR2 YFSETQ. CDR3 sequence: CASSLDLGLDGGAFF. The CDR3 DNA is TGCGCCAGCAGCTTGGATCTGGGACTCGACGGGGGAGCTTTCTTT.

This clone was observed a few times. The germline gene is not matched at one end of the junction; a read error may be the cause. The chain couples TRBV28 to TRBJ1-3; 8 bases match TRBD1. Germline CDR1 MDHEN, CDR2 SYDVKM. The CDR3 covers 13 residues. DNA of the CDR3: TGTGCCAGCAGTAAAAGGGGGGGGACAGGCACCAATTTT. Translating gives CASSKRGGTGTNF.

The V call is TRBV7-9, the J call TRBJ2-1, with TRBD2 matching over 7 bases. The junction had 8 bases not matched to a gene; V was cut back by 5 bases and J by 10 bases. The CDR3 is 13 residues long. Germline-derived CDR1 and CDR2 are SEHNR and FQNEAQ (reference sequence). The CDR3, as DNA: TGTGCCAGCAGCCCGGGGGGAGTCGGCGAGCAGTTCTTC. Its translation: CASSPGGVGEQFF.

This clone was seen only a few times. The J gene is TRBJ1-1, the V gene TRBV29-1; tentatively, D is TRBD1 (6 bases). CDR3 length: 14 amino acids. Deletions cut 6 bases from V and 1 base from J, with 15 bases between. Germline V lookup: CDR1 SQVTM, CDR2 ANQGSEA. This chain's CDR3 is CSVASGTTNTEAFF. The CDR3 DNA is TGCAGCGTGGCCTCCGGGACAACGAACACTGAAGCTTTCTTT.

Written as DNA, the CDR3 is TGTGCTAGTGGTTGGGACAGACAAGAGACCCAGTACTTC. It codes for CASGWDRQETQYF. This chain links TRBV12-5 with TRBJ2-5; TRBD1 agrees at 7 bases. The CDR3 consists of 13 residues. The germline gives CDR1 LGHNT, CDR2 FRNRAP. J lost 2 bases, V lost 4 bases, and 1 base had no gene match.

Only a few counts were recorded for this clone. J is TRBJ2-7 and V is TRBV11-2, with D unclear. The CDR3 consists of 13 residues. CDR1 and CDR2 from the germline V gene are SGHAT and FQNNGV. Trimming took 1 base from V and 6 from J, leaving 10 bases between them. CDR3 DNA sequence: TGTGCCAGCAGCTTAGTTTCCCCGGGCGAGCAGTACTTC. Encoded protein: CASSLVSPGEQYF.

Turning to this clone: At one end the junction does not follow the germline gene, possibly because of a read error. Different DNA sequences within this sample yield the same CDR3. This chain links TRBV30 with TRBJ1-1, with TRBD1 as a possible D gene (5 bases). Looked up from germline, CDR1 is GTSNPN and CDR2 is SVGIG (reference sequence). The CDR3 loop spans 14 amino acids. Here the CDR3 DNA reads TGTGCCTGGTGTTCTGTGGGGCGGTACACTGAGGCTTTCTTT. This encodes CAWCSVGRYTEAFF.

V usage is TRBV9 and J usage is TRBJ1-1, with TRBD1 matching over 8 bases. The CDR3 totals 13 residues. Germline V CDR1 and CDR2: SGDLS, YYNGEE. With V trimmed by 0 bases and J by 8 bases, 3 bases remained unmatched. CDR3 sequence (DNA): TGTGCCAGCAGCGTAGCGGGGGACAGGGAAGCTTTCTTT. Protein: CASSVAGDREAFF.

This clone has a handful of counts. The V call is TRBV28, the J call TRBJ2-1, with 9 bases fitting TRBD1. Germline-derived CDR1 and CDR2 are MDHEN and SYDVKM. The CDR3 totals 14 residues. V dropped 6 bases and J dropped 4; count of bases not matched to a gene: 4. Here the CDR3 reads CASSDRGGYNEQFF. The CDR3 nucleotides read TGTGCCAGCAGCGACAGGGGGGGTTACAATGAGCAGTTCTTC.